The rows below give T cell receptor beta chains drawn from one sample of a study of blood T cells in healthy people across ages. TCRdb redid the calling of the 5' RACE reads with MiXCR, one entry per CDR3 protein. The sample records 750,000 to 950,000 distinct CDR3 sequences, approximately 24% being singletons. The sample also formed part of further work on T cells of mothers and their children.

Source material: blood. These receptors were taken from a boy younger than 18 in good health. Each CDR3 is given without its conserved first and last residue.

v_gene	CDR3aa
TRBV24-1	ATSDFRANYGYT
TRBV6-5	ASGTGRNEQY
TRBV27	ASSLTGPYEQY
TRBV12-5	ASRGPFSNEQF
TRBV29-1	SVEGGGTGSEQY
TRBV24-1	ATSDRGTTRTDTQY
TRBV12-3/TRBV12-4	ASRGYRGTGPSGETQY
TRBV27	ASSFGRGLEKLF
TRBV5-1	ASSPAGQGRYEQF
TRBV7-2	ASSLEGSGGRQF
TRBV27	ASSLGPLLFEQY
TRBV7-9	ASSDRRVGELF
TRBV28	ASSLGTSGGSGANVLT
TRBV30	AWTTVRYTGELF
TRBV5-1	ASSLNGNGPYEQY
TRBV7-9	ASSLHGNYGYT
TRBV20-1	SARASDRSYEQY
TRBV9	ASNVRGGYQETQY
TRBV2	ASRPEAGGSTDTQY
TRBV5-1	ASSKDTGQGNYGYT
TRBV7-9	ASSPFWVQQFNYGYT
TRBV12-3/TRBV12-4	ASSAGQAPYQPQH
TRBV5-5	ASSLVVIQETQY
TRBV28	ASSTLAGGSYEQY
TRBV6-5	ASSYSRTDSYNSPLH
TRBV12-3/TRBV12-4	ASSWPGPIREQY
TRBV7-3	ASSSGGHYEQF
TRBV30	AWGTGAVETQY
TRBV7-9	ASSAGHRTFTETQY
TRBV3-1	ASSPKGQFHEQY
TRBV10-3	ASGQGEGETQY
TRBV5-1	ASRGVLGRETQY
TRBV11-2	ASSYILNEQF
TRBV10-3	AIRGLNNEQL
TRBV12-3/TRBV12-4	ASSLRTGGSQY
TRBV29-1	SVYREETQY
TRBV12-3/TRBV12-4	ASSVGRVEGYT
TRBV6-2/TRBV6-3	ASAPGRTTEAF
TRBV7-3	ASSPPSGTQY
TRBV10-2	ASRENRGSNTGELF
TRBV25-1	ASSEMGQGKTQY
TRBV3-1	ASSQELMQTQY
TRBV29-1	SVVDGTGVYGYT
TRBV7-2	ASSLGGIMELF
TRBV3-1	ASSLPGWVYGYT
TRBV3-1	ASSQVGRGLIGETQY
TRBV7-6	ASSLYEGILF
TRBV6-5	ASIYSRWLGNTEAF
TRBV15	ATSRDHRGQF
TRBV11-1	ASSRAIKRGAYNEQF
TRBV10-2	ASSPNQGQGVYVKNIQY
TRBV15	ATSGGGQRSTEAF
TRBV20-1	SGGGSTDTQY